This passage covers 17 T cell receptor beta chains from one sample sequenced in a study of T cells after yellow fever vaccination. TCRdb re-called the 5' RACE reads with MiXCR, one entry per CDR3 protein. Of about 99,000 distinct CDR3 sequences in the sample, around 5.8% were seen once. This specimen consisted of CD8+ T cells sorted from PBMCs, obtained 10 days after the yellow fever booster vaccination. The receptor set was obtained from a young man who received the YFV17D yellow fever vaccine.

The table lists this clonotype with a few counts. This chain uses TRBV7-2 with TRBJ1-1, with a weak D call TRBD1 (6 bases). Per germline, CDR1 SGHTA and CDR2 FQGNSA. The CDR3 consists of 15 residues. V was cut by 5 bases and J by 1 base, with 14 bases left in between. This CDR3 reads CASSLHPGQNTEAFF. The DNA for the CDR3 is TGTGCCAGCAGCCTCCATCCGGGACAGAACACTGAAGCTTTCTTT.

This clonotype has more than one count but fewer than ten. V gene TRBV27 combines with J gene TRBJ2-3; 13 nucleotides align to TRBD2. This CDR3 is 16 amino acids long. Trimming at V came to 1 base and at J to 4 bases, leaving 2 bases not matched to a gene. Looked up from germline, CDR1 is MNHEY and CDR2 is SMNVEV (reference sequence). CDR3 sequence: CASSLFTSGGADTQYF. CDR3 DNA: TGTGCCAGCAGTTTATTTACTAGCGGGGGGGCAGATACGCAGTATTTT.

A few counts support this clonotype. V is TRBV11-1 and J is TRBJ2-6; tentative D call: TRBD1 (5 bases). The CDR3 spans 14 residues. The V end lost 6 bases, the J end lost 9 bases, and 15 bases lay between the germline ends. CDR1 is SGHAT, CDR2 FQDESV, per germline (reference sequence). In DNA form, the CDR3 reads TGTGCCAGCAGTATGATAGGACAAGACAACGTCCTGACTTTC. Its translation: CASSMIGQDNVLTF.

The chain joins TRBV28 to TRBJ1-5; D is ambiguous. Trimming removed 8 bases from V and 0 bases from J, with 11 bases in between. The CDR3 is made up of 14 amino acids. Germline V gene sequence: CDR1 MDHEN, CDR2 SYDVKM. In DNA form, the CDR3 reads TGTGCCAGCTGGGCAACGAATAGCAATCAGCCCCAGCATTTT. Translated, it gives CASWATNSNQPQHF.

This clonotype came up many times. V is TRBV7-9 and J is TRBJ1-5, with 8 bases matching TRBD1. Trimming cost V 1 base and J 9 bases; bases outside gene matches: 8. Germline V CDR1 and CDR2: SEHNR, FQNEAQ (reference sequence). The CDR3 has 15 residues. CDR3: CASSLGDRPSRPQHF. As DNA, the CDR3 is TGTGCCAGCAGCTTAGGGGACAGGCCTTCGAGGCCCCAGCATTTT.

This clonotype was counted between two and nine times. J is TRBJ1-6 and V is TRBV7-9; D ambiguous. The CDR3 has 16 amino acids. V was cut by 6 bases and J by 1 base, with 13 bases left in between. CDR1 SEHNR and CDR2 FQNEAQ come from the germline V gene (reference sequence). The CDR3 DNA reads as TGTGCCAGCAGTTCGACCGTGAAGTCCTATAATTCACCCCTCCACTTT. It is translated as CASSSTVKSYNSPLHF.

The chain has TRBV12-3 or TRBV12-4 and TRBJ2-2; 10 bases fit TRBD2. The CDR3 has 15 amino acids. The V and J ends lost 6 bases and 6 bases, in that order; junction bases with no gene match: 7. The CDR3 here is CASRPSGGGSGELFF. The CDR3, as DNA: TGTGCCAGCAGGCCGAGCGGGGGGGGATCCGGGGAGCTGTTTTTT.

The chain employs TRBV29-1 and TRBJ1-2; D is possibly TRBD1 (5 bases). The germline V and J ends were trimmed by 4 bases and 3 bases, with 12 bases remaining between them. Germline CDR1 is SQVTM and CDR2 is ANQGSEA. The CDR3 covers 13 residues. The CDR3 spells CSVVGREDYGYTF. CDR3 DNA sequence: TGCAGCGTTGTCGGCAGGGAGGACTATGGCTACACCTTC.

This chain joins TRBV5-6 and TRBJ2-3; D is unresolved. The V gene's germline CDR1 is SGHDT and CDR2 YYEEEE. Trimming shortened V by 6 bases and J by 2 bases, and 7 bases separated the two germline ends. CDR3 length: 12 residues. CDR3 nucleotides: TGTGCCAGCACGCTCTACACAGATACGCAGTATTTT. It codes for CASTLYTDTQYF.

This sequence joins TRBV5-6 and TRBJ2-5, with 7 nucleotides matching TRBD2. The germline V gene encodes CDR1 SGHDT and CDR2 YYEEEE. This CDR3 spans 16 amino acids. V lost 1 base, J lost 1 base, and 7 bases stayed unmatched. The CDR3 reads CASSLLGGTVQETQYF. CDR3 coding DNA: TGTGCCAGCAGCTTGCTGGGGGGGACCGTCCAAGAGACCCAGTACTTC.

This chain links TRBV15 with TRBJ2-7, with D perhaps assigned TRBD1 or TRBD2 (5 bases each). CDR3 length: 14 residues. Germline V gives CDR1 LNHNV, CDR2 YYDKDF (reference sequence). The V gene lost 4 bases and the J gene lost 2 bases, with 12 bases spanning the gap. CDR3 nucleotides: TGTGCCACCAGCACCGGGACGGCTCCCTACGAGCAGTACTTC. This sequence encodes CATSTGTAPYEQYF.

This clonotype was counted between two and nine times. This chain joins TRBV4-3 and TRBJ1-5; D gene unclear. Germline V gives CDR1 LGHNA, CDR2 YSLEER. CDR3 length: 13 amino acids. V shed 1 base and J shed 6 bases, with 7 bases lying between them. CDR3 region: CASSQGMRQPQHF. The CDR3 DNA is TGCGCCAGCAGCCAAGGGATGCGTCAGCCCCAGCATTTT.

This clonotype was picked up a small number of times. The rearrangement joins TRBV11-2 to TRBJ2-3; D is ambiguous. CDR1 is SGHAT, CDR2 FQNNGV, per germline. With 0 bases removed from V and 2 bases from J, the gap between germline ends came to 12 bases. The CDR3 is made up of 16 amino acids. CDR3 DNA: TGTGCCAGCAGCTTAGAGTTCTCCTATTACACAGATACGCAGTATTTT. It encodes CASSLEFSYYTDTQYF.

The CDR3 loop reads CASGGGNYNEQFF. For the CDR3, the DNA is TGTGCCAGCGGCGGGGGTAATTACAATGAGCAGTTCTTC. This chain uses TRBV7-9 with TRBJ2-1; 7 positions match TRBD2. After removal of 8 bases from V and 4 bases from J, the junction contained 5 bases not matched to a gene. This CDR3 is 13 amino acids long. Germline V lookup: CDR1 SEHNR, CDR2 FQNEAQ (reference sequence).

This clonotype was seen many times. The V call is TRBV20-1, the J call TRBJ1-5; D uncertain. Germline loops: CDR1 DFQATT, CDR2 SNEGSKA (reference sequence). CDR3 size: 15 residues. Trimming took off 3 bases at V and 11 bases at J, with 23 bases between the two ends. This chain's CDR3 is CSASPGEGPYHSQHF. CDR3 in DNA: TGCAGTGCTAGCCCCGGTGAGGGCCCCTATCATTCCCAGCATTTT.

In its sample, this clonotype was seen a few times. This sequence joins TRBV4-1 and TRBJ2-7; no firm D call. The CDR3 consists of 13 residues. Germline-derived CDR1 and CDR2 are MGHRA and YSYEKL. The ends were cut back, 4 bases at V and 3 bases at J, with 10 bases in the middle. The CDR3: CASSLTVSYEQYF. The CDR3 DNA is TGCGCCAGCAGCCTCACGGTGAGCTACGAGCAGTACTTC.

The chain links TRBV14 to TRBJ2-7; no definite D call. This CDR3 region has 18 residues. The V gene lost 2 bases and the J gene lost 0 bases, with 20 bases spanning the gap. CDR1 and CDR2 from the germline V gene are SGHDN and FVKESK. CDR3 coding DNA: TGTGCCAGCAGCCAAAGCCCTCTCACTCACGTAAGCTCCTACGAGCAGTACTTC. Translation gives CASSQSPLTHVSSYEQYF.